This T cell receptor beta chain was identified during a study of blood T cell repertoires in COVID-19. Methods used by the authors: The authors estimated nucleated cell counts from reference gene primer amplification. Measured with immunoSEQ multiplex PCR; TCRdb has only the in-frame clones, and not every one. V, J and clone size derive from that table, while D and trimming were established from the DNA sequence. The data hold 250,000 to 350,000 clones, with over 75% observed a single time. After removal of 5 bases from V and 2 bases from J, the junction contained 5 bases not matched to a gene. CDR3 length equals 15 residues. Germline V lookup: CDR1 MNHEY, CDR2 SVGAGI. This clone is a singleton in its sample.

This clonotype was sampled from a man aged 18 to 30 with active or convalescent COVID-19. Specimen: peripheral blood. The gene calls are TRBV6-5 and TRBJ2-3; the match to TRBD1 covers 9 bases. The CDR3 loop is CASSRTGDPTDTQYF. The CDR3 bases are TGTGCCAGCAGTCGGACAGGGGACCCCACAGATACGCAGTATTTT.